The T cell receptor beta chain described here comes from a study of blood T cells in healthy people across ages. The study's findings and limits: Estimates of diversity drawn from one million T cells were considered underestimates.

This clonotype came up once. Antigen: not known. For the second PCR, which ran for about 7 to 12 cycles, a sample-barcoded 5' primer and a J-beta primer mix were used. TCRdb recomputed calls from the 5' RACE reads with MiXCR, one row per CDR3 protein. The profile shows about 1 million distinct CDR3 sequences, around 43% of them singletons. The V gene lost 3 bases and the J gene lost 8 bases, with 16 bases spanning the gap. Per germline, CDR1 MGHRA and CDR2 YSYEKL. The length of the CDR3 is 14 residues. The chain joins TRBV4-1 to TRBJ1-2; D is unresolved. Sequenced input: blood. This TCR came from a woman aged 55 to 70 in good health. CDR3: CASSQRVGILGYTF. The CDR3 nucleotides read TGCGCCAGCAGCCAGAGGGTTGGAATATTAGGCTACACCTTC.